Presented here are 18 T cell receptor beta chains from one specimen sequenced in a study of CD8 T cells in Susac syndrome. Random hexamers were used to reverse transcribe the RNA input (about 0.45 to 1 ug). Via MiXCR, TCRdb re-called the immunoSEQ multiplex PCR reads, giving one row per CDR3 protein. The data contain 200,000 to 300,000 distinct CDR3 sequences, less than 96% of them singletons. Sequencing was carried out using CD4+ T cells from PBMCs. These receptors were taken from a human donor with Susac syndrome.

The chain links TRBV29-1 to TRBJ2-2; D gene uncertain. The germline V and J ends were trimmed by 4 bases and 0 bases, with 9 bases remaining between them. Germline-derived CDR1 and CDR2 are SQVTM and ANQGSEA. The CDR3 is 14 amino acids. CDR3 protein: CSVGSGTNTGELFF. The CDR3 DNA reads TGCAGCGTTGGGAGTGGGACGAACACCGGGGAGCTGTTTTTT.

The V gene is TRBV18, the J gene TRBJ2-6; 8 nucleotides align to TRBD1. CDR1 and CDR2 from the germline V gene are KGHSH and LQKENI. The CDR3 is 18 residues long. V shed 0 bases, J shed 0 bases, and the junction held 4 bases outside the gene matches. This chain's CDR3 is CASSPPPGGISGANVLTF. The CDR3 bases are TGTGCCAGCTCACCACCGCCAGGGGGCATCTCTGGGGCCAACGTCCTGACTTTC.

The chain employs TRBV11-3 and TRBJ2-7, with D unclear. V was pared by 3 bases and J by 3 bases, with 9 bases between. CDR1 and CDR2 from the germline V gene are SGHNT and YENEEA. This CDR3 has 13 residues. CDR3 in amino acids: CASSLDGDYEQYF. CDR3 DNA: TGTGCCAGCAGCTTGGATGGAGACTACGAGCAGTACTTC.

The chain is built from TRBV28 and TRBJ2-5; the match to TRBD1 covers 9 bases. V was pared by 8 bases and J by 5 bases, with 6 bases of the junction left unmatched. The CDR3 spans 13 residues. Germline V gives CDR1 MDHEN, CDR2 SYDVKM. This CDR3 is CASLNRGLETQYF. Written as DNA, the CDR3 is TGTGCCAGCTTGAACAGGGGGCTTGAGACCCAGTACTTC.

The V call is TRBV10-1, the J call TRBJ2-7; possible D gene TRBD1, 5 bases. From germline, CDR1 is WNHNN and CDR2 SYGVQD (reference sequence). The CDR3 is 15 residues long. V gave up 3 bases and J gave up 6 bases, with 18 bases separating them. The CDR3 protein is CASSEDYSGQGEQYF. The CDR3 nucleotides are TGCGCCAGCAGTGAAGATTACTCCGGACAAGGCGAGCAGTACTTC.

CDR3 region: CASSTQASGANVLTF. The DNA of the CDR3 is TGTGCCAGTAGTACACAGGCCTCTGGGGCCAACGTCCTGACTTTC. The rearrangement links TRBV19 to TRBJ2-6; D might be TRBD1 (5 bases). The germline V gene encodes CDR1 LNHDA and CDR2 SQIVND (reference sequence). Deletions cut 4 bases from V and 0 bases from J, with 7 bases between. There are 15 residues in the CDR3.

The rearrangement links TRBV19 to TRBJ1-1; D may be TRBD1 (5 bases). This CDR3 region has 13 residues. CDR1 is LNHDA, CDR2 SQIVND, per germline (reference sequence). V shed 7 bases and J shed 11 bases, with 20 bases lying between them. This chain's CDR3 is CASKTRDGLKAFF. CDR3 nucleotide sequence: TGTGCCAGTAAGACCCGGGACGGGTTGAAGGCTTTCTTT. The variable domain in full, completed from reference TRBV19 and TRBJ1-1, reads DGGITQSPKYLFRKEGQNVTLSCEQNLNHDAMYWYRQDPGQGLRLIYYSQIVNDFQKGDIAEGYSVSREKKESFPLTVTSAQKNPTAFYLCASKTRDGLKAFFGQGTRLTVV.

V usage is TRBV23-1 and J usage is TRBJ1-2; D is ambiguous. TRBV23-1 is treated as an ORF (open reading frame) with a function not yet certain. The CDR3 has 15 residues. Trimming took off 2 bases at V and 4 bases at J, with 14 bases between the two ends. The CDR3 sequence is CASSQGVSSCYGYTF. The CDR3 DNA is TGCGCCAGCAGTCAAGGTGTGAGCAGCTGCTATGGCTACACCTTC.

The J gene is TRBJ1-5, the V gene TRBV29-1; D perhaps matches TRBD1 (5 bases). This CDR3 is 13 amino acids long. The germline V gene has CDR1 SQVTM and CDR2 ANQGSEA. V dropped 4 bases and J dropped 2 bases, with 9 bases sitting between them. CDR3: CSVGEGRNQPQHF. The DNA of the CDR3 is TGCAGCGTTGGGGAGGGGCGCAATCAGCCCCAGCATTTT.

The chain joins TRBV30 to TRBJ1-5; D is uncertain. CDR1 and CDR2 from the germline V gene are GTSNPN and SVGIG (reference sequence). Trimming left V 2 bases short and J 7 bases short, with 15 bases between. The CDR3 has 14 residues. DNA of the CDR3: TGTGCCTGGAGTTTAAGCAGGCTGGGCCAGCCCCAGCATTTT. It translates to CAWSLSRLGQPQHF.

This clonotype was detected only once. The chain carries TRBV29-1 and TRBJ2-7; TRBD1 is a possible D gene (7 bases). Trimming removed 6 bases at V and 2 bases at J, with 23 bases between. CDR3 length: 16 amino acids. The V gene's germline CDR1 is SQVTM and CDR2 ANQGSEA. The CDR3 is CSVNDRGTERPYEQYF. The CDR3 DNA is TGCAGCGTCAACGACCGCGGGACAGAGAGGCCCTACGAGCAGTACTTC.

The rearrangement uses TRBV7-9 and TRBJ2-1, with D uncertain. The V end lost 2 bases, the J end lost 4 bases, and 9 bases lay between the germline ends. CDR1 SEHNR and CDR2 FQNEAQ come from the germline V gene (reference sequence). This CDR3 is 14 amino acids long. CDR3 sequence (DNA): TGTGCCAGCAGCTTATCTAGTCCGTACAATGAGCAGTTCTTC. Translation: CASSLSSPYNEQFF.

CDR3 sequence (DNA): TGCAGTGCTATTAGCCCCTCGGGAGCAGATGAGCAGTTCTTC. Translation gives CSAISPSGADEQFF. The chain employs TRBV20-1 and TRBJ2-1; TRBD2 might be the D (6 bases). Germline V gives CDR1 DFQATT, CDR2 SNEGSKA (reference sequence). The CDR3 totals 14 residues. Deletions cut 4 bases from V and 8 bases from J, with 18 bases between.

The rearrangement links TRBV5-4 to TRBJ1-2; TRBD1 matches at 8 bases. Trimming at V came to 3 bases and at J to 10 bases, leaving 8 bases not matched to a gene. The germline gives CDR1 SGHNT, CDR2 YYREEE (reference sequence). The CDR3 consists of 13 residues. The CDR3 is CASSSADRGYYTF. The CDR3 region has the DNA TGTGCCAGCAGCTCCGCTGACAGGGGATACTACACCTTC.

Of note for this clonotype: Sequence at one end of the junction differs from germline and may be a read error. The rearrangement uses TRBV30 and TRBJ2-7; unclear D gene. CDR1 and CDR2 from the germline V gene are GTSNPN and SVGIG (reference sequence). The length of the CDR3 is 11 residues. CDR3 DNA sequence: TGTGCCTGCAGTGGCTCCTACGAGCAGTACTTC. Translated, it gives CACSGSYEQYF.

V and J are TRBV29-1 and TRBJ2-5, with 9 bases aligning to TRBD1. Germline V lookup: CDR1 SQVTM, CDR2 ANQGSEA. The CDR3 is 16 amino acids. With V trimmed by 4 bases and J by 5 bases, 14 bases remained unmatched. CDR3 protein: CSVVPGQGVGGETQYF. In DNA, the CDR3 is TGCAGCGTTGTGCCGGGACAGGGTGTAGGGGGCGAGACCCAGTACTTC. The entire variable domain, with the rest obtained from reference TRBV29-1 and TRBJ2-5, is as follows: SAVISQKPSRDICQRGTSLTIQCQVDSQVTMMFWYRQQPGQSLTLIATANQGSEATYESGFVIDKFPISRPNLTFSTLTVSNMSPEDSSIYLCSVVPGQGVGGETQYFGPGTRLLVL.

This sequence joins TRBV20-1 and TRBJ2-5; TRBD2 might be the D (5 bases). From germline, CDR1 is DFQATT and CDR2 SNEGSKA (reference sequence). The CDR3 totals 15 residues. V lost 0 bases and J lost 4, with 15 bases in between. CDR3 region: CSARDLLDGRETQYF. CDR3 nucleotides: TGCAGTGCTAGAGATCTACTAGACGGTAGAGAGACCCAGTACTTC.

The genes are TRBV9 and TRBJ2-2, with 8 bases aligning to TRBD1. The CDR3 has 16 amino acids. V lost 3 bases to trimming and J lost 3 bases; unmatched junction nucleotides: 7. Germline V lookup: CDR1 SGDLS, CDR2 YYNGEE. CDR3 protein: CASSAQDRGYTGELFF. DNA for the CDR3: TGTGCCAGCAGCGCGCAAGACAGGGGATACACCGGGGAGCTGTTTTTT.